Shown below are 14 T cell receptor beta chains from a single sample sequenced in a study of T-cell memory formation after mild COVID-19. Each CDR3 protein is one row after TCRdb ran MiXCR on the 5' RACE reads. Counted here are 250,000 to 300,000 distinct CDR3 sequences, 15% to 20% occurring once; the ten biggest clones make up roughly 24%. Sequencing input: PBMCs or a T cell subset sorted from them (not recorded which). The receptors here all came from a man aged 18 to 29 who had mild COVID-19 (a few samples of this study predate the infection). Cell type and time point are not known.

V gene TRBV7-9 combines with J gene TRBJ2-3, with no clear D. This CDR3 region has 13 residues. Germline-derived CDR1 and CDR2 are SEHNR and FQNEAQ (reference sequence). V lost 1 base and J 4 bases, leaving 6 bases between the germline ends. CDR3 in amino acids: CASSLELSDTQYF. The DNA for the CDR3 is TGTGCCAGCAGCTTAGAACTGTCAGATACGCAGTATTTT.

In nucleotides, the CDR3 is TGTGCCAGCAGTACTCAAAGACTGATCTCTGGAAACACCATATATTTT. Protein: CASSTQRLISGNTIYF. The chain carries TRBV6-5 and TRBJ1-3; no firm D call. Trimming took off 5 bases at V and 0 bases at J, with 14 bases between the two ends. Germline V gives CDR1 MNHEY, CDR2 SVGAGI. This CDR3 is built from 16 residues.

This clonotype was picked up a small number of times. This sequence joins TRBV3-1 and TRBJ2-3; D unclear. Trimming took off 0 bases at V and 2 bases at J, with 15 bases between the two ends. The CDR3 is 17 amino acids. Germline CDR1 is LGHDT and CDR2 is YNNKEL (reference sequence). CDR3 protein: CASSQDRLGSYTDTQYF. As DNA, the CDR3 is TGTGCCAGCAGCCAAGACCGGCTTGGCAGCTACACAGATACGCAGTATTTT.

This clonotype was seen ten or more times. V is TRBV7-9 and J is TRBJ2-7, with 9 bases lining up with TRBD1. CDR1 SEHNR and CDR2 FQNEAQ come from the germline V gene (reference sequence). V shed 2 bases, J shed 9 bases, and the junction held 5 bases outside the gene matches. The CDR3 has 13 residues. As DNA, the CDR3 is TGTGCCAGCAGCTTATCGGGACAGGGACGGCAGTACGTC. Its translation is CASSLSGQGRQYV.

The CDR3 spells CASSLAQGSGGNEQFF. CDR3 coding DNA: TGTGCCAGCAGCTTAGCGCAGGGTAGCGGGGGCAATGAGCAGTTCTTC. The chain is built from TRBV7-8 and TRBJ2-1; TRBD2 matches 9 bases. Looked up from germline, CDR1 is SGHVS and CDR2 is FQNEAQ. The CDR3 length is 16 residues. J was trimmed by 6 bases and V by 0 bases; bases with no gene match: 6.

V is TRBV7-2 and J is TRBJ1-5; D call uncertain. The CDR3 runs to 13 residues. Germline V gene lookup returns CDR1 SGHTA and CDR2 FQGNSA. Trimming left V 1 base short and J 8 bases short, with 9 bases between. In nucleotides, the CDR3 is TGTGCCAGCAGCTTAGGGCCCTTCGAGCCCCAGCATTTT. Its translation is CASSLGPFEPQHF.

There are a few counts of this clonotype. The rearrangement links TRBV4-2 to TRBJ2-7; 7 nucleotides match TRBD1. J lost 4 bases, V lost 4 bases, and 7 bases had no gene match. The CDR3 totals 14 residues. Germline lookup yields CDR1 LGHNA and CDR2 YNFKEQ. CDR3 loop: CASSLQGQIYEQYF. The CDR3 region has the DNA TGTGCCAGCAGCCTACAGGGGCAGATTTACGAGCAGTACTTC.

The table lists this clonotype with a few counts. The chain is built from TRBV11-2 and TRBJ2-5, with D perhaps matching TRBD2 (7 bases). The CDR3 is 15 residues long. V was pared by 3 bases and J by 5 bases, with 16 bases between. The germline gives CDR1 SGHAT, CDR2 FQNNGV. The CDR3 DNA reads as TGTGCCAGCAGCTTTGTTCGGGGGGCGGGGGAGACCCAGTACTTC. Protein sequence: CASSFVRGAGETQYF.

The table lists this clonotype with a few counts. This rearrangement joins TRBV7-2 to TRBJ2-3; maybe TRBD2 (7 bases). Germline V gives CDR1 SGHTA, CDR2 FQGNSA. V gave up 4 bases and J gave up 1 base, with 15 bases separating them. This CDR3 region has 16 residues. The CDR3, as DNA: TGTGCCAGCAGCTCCACCTCCGGGGGGCGCACAGATACGCAGTATTTT. Its protein product is CASSSTSGGRTDTQYF.

This clonotype was observed many times. V is TRBV11-2 and J is TRBJ1-5; D is undetermined. The CDR3 loop spans 13 amino acids. Trimming cost V 5 bases and J 4 bases, with 9 bases left between them. Germline V lookup: CDR1 SGHAT, CDR2 FQNNGV. Written as DNA, the CDR3 is TGTGCCAGCAGCCGTGAGGAGAATCAGCCCCAGCATTTT. This codes for CASSREENQPQHF.

This clonotype has a handful of counts. V and J are TRBV12-3 or TRBV12-4 and TRBJ2-2, with TRBD2 identical over 7 bases. The junction had 5 bases not matched to a gene; V was cut back by 6 bases and J by 4 bases. This CDR3 has 14 amino acids. CDR3 protein: CASSLGTITGELFF. CDR3 nucleotides: TGTGCCAGCAGCCTCGGGACTATCACCGGGGAGCTGTTTTTT.

This clonotype showed up many times. V gene TRBV6-4 combines with J gene TRBJ2-3; 10 bases fit TRBD2. Germline V lookup: CDR1 MRHNA, CDR2 SNTAGT. The CDR3 is made up of 15 amino acids. J was trimmed by 1 base and V by 4 bases; bases with no gene match: 2. CDR3 DNA: TGTGCCAGCAGTGCAACTAGCGGGGGCACAGATACGCAGTATTTT. The encoded protein is CASSATSGGTDTQYF.

In this sample, this clonotype turned up a few times. V gene TRBV5-5 combines with J gene TRBJ2-7; 7 positions match TRBD1. The CDR3 has 15 residues. Germline V CDR1 and CDR2: SGHKS, YYEKEE (reference sequence). Germline trimming cut 4 bases from V and 4 bases from J; bases unmatched to any gene: 11. The CDR3 DNA is TGTGCCAGCAGCGGATTCGACAGGGCCAATTACGAGCAGTACGTC. It translates to CASSGFDRANYEQYV.

In this sample, this clonotype turned up many times. The chain uses TRBV29-1 and TRBJ1-1, with D unresolved. The V end was cut by 3 bases, the J end by 3 bases, with 5 bases between. Germline lookup yields CDR1 SQVTM and CDR2 ANQGSEA. The CDR3 has 11 amino acids. The CDR3 here is CSVEGYTEAFF. The DNA for the CDR3 is TGCAGCGTTGAGGGGTACACTGAAGCTTTCTTT. Full variable domain (rest looked up from reference TRBV29-1 and TRBJ1-1): SAVISQKPSRDICQRGTSLTIQCQVDSQVTMMFWYRQQPGQSLTLIATANQGSEATYESGFVIDKFPISRPNLTFSTLTVSNMSPEDSSIYLCSVEGYTEAFFGQGTRLTVV.